Presented here are 18 T cell receptor beta chains from one specimen sequenced in a study of cytomegalovirus exposure and HLA in healthy donors. Both 60 Vbeta primers and 13 Jbeta primers went into the PCR. Sequencing was performed with immunoSEQ multiplex PCR; in TCRdb, only in-frame clones are kept and a portion is missing. This table holds approximately 220,000 clones, approximately 83% found once. The sample taken for sequencing was PBMCs. All receptors derive from a girl aged 5-17 years in good health and CMV-seronegative.

The chain combines TRBV7-2 with TRBJ2-1; 12 nucleotides line up with TRBD2. The CDR3 consists of 18 residues. V was pared by 5 bases and J by 9 bases, with 17 bases of the junction left unmatched. The germline CDR1 and CDR2 sequences are SGHTA and FQGNSA. The CDR3, as DNA: TGTGCCAGCAGCCCCCAGGGCCTAGCGGGGGGGCACCATGGTGAGCAGTTCTTC. Its protein is CASSPQGLAGGHHGEQFF.

The chain is built from TRBV28 and TRBJ2-6, with D tentatively TRBD2 (6 bases). V was clipped by 6 bases and J by 3 bases, with 24 bases between them. The CDR3 length is 19 residues. Germline V gene lookup returns CDR1 MDHEN and CDR2 SYDVKM. CDR3 DNA sequence: TGTGCCAGCAGCCATAGACGGGAGCGCAGTGTAAGTGGGGCCAACGTCCTGACTTTC. This gives the protein CASSHRRERSVSGANVLTF.

The chain combines TRBV9 with TRBJ2-1, with TRBD2 matching over 9 bases. Trimming removed 2 bases from V and 4 bases from J; junction bases left unmatched: 4. Per germline, CDR1 SGDLS and CDR2 YYNGEE. The CDR3 is 15 residues long. In DNA form, the CDR3 reads TGTGCCAGCAGCGTTAGCGGGGGAGGATACAATGAGCAGTTCTTC. Translating gives CASSVSGGGYNEQFF.

The gene calls are TRBV28 and TRBJ2-2; a weak D match, TRBD1 (6 bases). With 1 base removed from V and 7 bases from J, the gap between germline ends came to 16 bases. The CDR3 has 16 residues. The germline V gene has CDR1 MDHEN and CDR2 SYDVKM. The DNA of the CDR3 is TGTGCCAGCAGTTTATTCCAGGGGCGGACAAGCGGGGAGCTGTTTTTT. It specifies CASSLFQGRTSGELFF.

The rearrangement uses TRBV6-5 and TRBJ2-7, with 7 bases that match TRBD1. V dropped 6 bases and J dropped 4; count of bases not matched to a gene: 12. Germline CDR1 MNHEY, CDR2 SVGAGI. This CDR3 region has 15 residues. This CDR3 is CASRRSRDRYYEQYF. The CDR3 DNA sequence: TGTGCCAGCAGACGAAGCCGGGACAGATATTACGAGCAGTACTTC.

The chain links TRBV9 to TRBJ1-2; 7 bases map to TRBD1. Germline V gene lookup returns CDR1 SGDLS and CDR2 YYNGEE. The V segment lost 4 bases and the J segment 0 bases; nucleotides outside the gene matches: 6. CDR3 length: 15 residues. Written as DNA, the CDR3 is TGTGCCAGCAGCACCCCGGGACAGACTAACTATGGCTACACCTTC. Amino acids: CASSTPGQTNYGYTF.

V and J are TRBV28 and TRBJ2-1; D unresolved. CDR1 is MDHEN, CDR2 SYDVKM, per germline. V was cut by 5 bases and J by 13 bases, with 15 bases left in between. The CDR3 has 12 amino acids. CDR3 sequence reads: CASSLDLRKQFF. The DNA for the CDR3 is TGTGCCAGCAGTCTCGACTTGCGGAAACAGTTCTTC. The variable domain in full, with the rest retrieved from reference TRBV28 and TRBJ2-1, is DVKVTQSSRYLVKRTGEKVFLECVQDMDHENMFWYRQDPGLGLRLIYFSYDVKMKEKGDIPEGYSVSREKKERFSLILESASTNQTSMYLCASSLDLRKQFFGPGTRLTVL.

The CDR3 region is CASSQGLVPGVKNIQYF. CDR3 DNA sequence: TGCGCCAGCAGCCAAGGTCTGGTCCCAGGGGTCAAAAACATTCAGTACTTC. This sequence joins TRBV4-1 and TRBJ2-4; TRBD1 is a possible D gene (6 bases). This CDR3 has 17 residues. The germline V gene encodes CDR1 MGHRA and CDR2 YSYEKL. V lost 1 base and J lost 3, with 16 bases in between.

This clone was detected a few times. This chain links TRBV18 with TRBJ2-2; D is possibly TRBD1 (6 bases). The ends were cut back, 0 bases at V and 11 bases at J, with 10 bases in the middle. The germline CDR1 and CDR2 sequences are KGHSH and LQKENI. The CDR3 has 13 residues. The DNA of the CDR3 is TGTGCCAGCTCACCACCGGGCAGGGGAGAGCTGTTTTTT. It encodes CASSPPGRGELFF. The whole variable domain, filled in from reference TRBV18 and TRBJ2-2, reads NAGVMQNPRHLVRRRGQEARLRCSPMKGHSHVYWYRQLPEEGLKFMVYLQKENIIDESGMPKERFSAEFPKEGPSILRIQQVVRGDSAAYFCASSPPGRGELFFGEGSRLTVL.

The V gene is TRBV5-8, the J gene TRBJ2-7; 9 bases fit TRBD1. This CDR3 contains 18 residues. The V gene's germline CDR1 is SGHTS and CDR2 YDEGEE. After removal of 0 bases from V and 0 bases from J, the junction contained 10 bases not matched to a gene. The CDR3 is CASSLGTGARLPSYEQYF. The CDR3 DNA is TGTGCCAGCAGCTTGGGGACAGGGGCCAGACTACCCTCCTACGAGCAGTACTTC.

The chain couples TRBV11-3 to TRBJ2-6; a possible D gene is TRBD2 (7 bases). Germline CDR1 is SGHNT and CDR2 is YENEEA. Trimming stripped 5 bases from V and 4 bases from J, with 12 bases between. This CDR3 contains 15 residues. CDR3 in DNA: TGTGCCAGCAGCGCTGGGGGGGGCGGGGCCAACGTCCTGACTTTC. Protein product: CASSAGGGGANVLTF.

This clone is a singleton in its sample. The V and J genes are TRBV11-2 and TRBJ2-3; TRBD2 aligns across 11 bases. This CDR3 has 15 residues. Germline V gene data show CDR1 as SGHAT and CDR2 as FQNNGV. The V gene end was trimmed by 1 base and the J gene end by 10 bases; junction bases not matched to a gene: 7. The CDR3 is CASSLVLAGVSPQYF. CDR3 coding DNA: TGTGCCAGCAGCTTAGTACTAGCGGGAGTATCTCCGCAGTATTTT.

This chain links TRBV5-5 with TRBJ1-4; D is possibly TRBD1 (5 bases). CDR1 and CDR2 (germline): SGHKS, YYEKEE (reference sequence). CDR3 size: 15 residues. With 4 bases removed from V and 5 bases from J, the gap between germline ends came to 15 bases. CDR3: CASSRTAGGNEKLFF. Written as DNA, the CDR3 is TGTGCCAGCAGCCGCACGGCGGGGGGAAATGAAAAACTGTTTTTT.

The chain is built from TRBV28 and TRBJ1-5; no reliable D call. CDR3 length equals 13 residues. Germline V gene lookup returns CDR1 MDHEN and CDR2 SYDVKM. The V and J ends lost 8 bases and 2 bases respectively, with 10 bases between them. CDR3 residues: CASRTVRNQPQHF. The CDR3 nucleotides are TGTGCCAGCCGCACAGTGCGCAATCAGCCCCAGCATTTT.

The chain couples TRBV5-4 to TRBJ2-5; TRBD2 agrees at 9 bases. With V trimmed by 3 bases and J by 4 bases, 10 bases remained unmatched. This CDR3 contains 16 residues. CDR1 and CDR2 from the germline V gene are SGHNT and YYREEE (reference sequence). For the CDR3, the DNA is TGTGCCAGCAGCTGGGCGGGGACTAGCTTTGGAGAGACCCAGTACTTC. This codes for CASSWAGTSFGETQYF.

This chain joins TRBV2 and TRBJ2-3; 9 nucleotides match TRBD1. The V and J ends lost 6 bases and 0 bases, in that order; junction bases with no gene match: 4. The CDR3 extends over 15 amino acids. The germline V gene has CDR1 SNHLY and CDR2 FYNNEI. The CDR3 sequence is CASRSDRGSTDTQYF. The CDR3 nucleotides read TGTGCCAGCAGATCCGACAGGGGGAGCACAGATACGCAGTATTTT.

The chain combines TRBV28 with TRBJ2-7; a possible D gene is TRBD1 (6 bases). CDR1 is MDHEN, CDR2 SYDVKM, per germline. The CDR3 spans 15 residues. Trimming shortened V by 3 bases and J by 2 bases, and 14 bases separated the two germline ends. CDR3 in DNA: TGTGCCAGCAGTTTGAGTGGACAGATCACCTACGAGCAGTACTTC. This codes for CASSLSGQITYEQYF.

The V gene is TRBV28, the J gene TRBJ1-1; a possible D gene is TRBD1 (5 bases). The CDR3 sequence is 11 residues long. In germline, CDR1 is MDHEN, CDR2 SYDVKM. V was clipped by 2 bases and J by 11 bases, with 9 bases between them. This chain's CDR3 is CASSLGGVAFF. The CDR3, as DNA: TGTGCCAGCAGTTTAGGAGGGGTGGCTTTCTTT.